This T cell receptor (beta chain) was captured by sequencing in a study of cytomegalovirus exposure and HLA in healthy donors (dated by TCRdb to between 2016 and 2019). In the study overall: In an earlier analysis of 550 to 750 of the donors, about 270 Gb of sequence data and about 110 million unique TCR beta sequences from roughly 180 million T cells were reported. About 280 gigabases of sequencing data and approximately 85 million unique TCR sequences were included in an early release covering under 650 HLA-typed donors. The genetic ancestry cluster associated with self-reported Caucasian donors included about 81% of the 300 to 400 genotyped donors. The study aimed to test whether cataloging public T cell receptors could reveal signatures of past pathogen exposure. Using immunosequencing, the study profiled T cell repertoires from 500 to 800 subjects and related those repertoires to cytomegalovirus serostatus. In addition to the first cohort of roughly 670 subjects, a separate validation cohort of 130 or so different subjects was used. High-throughput TCR immunosequencing, statistical association of individual TCRs with disease status, and machine learning were combined to predict cytomegalovirus infection status. A later analysis re-examined previously published TCR beta repertoires from about 700 donors and added high-resolution HLA genotyping to investigate patterns of TCR occurrence. Rather than drawing on any new phenotypic data, the later analysis identified candidate immune exposures from TCR beta sequences and the way those sequences occurred across donors. An earlier analysis of 587 of the donors used high-throughput TCR beta sequencing to judge whether each TCR beta V gene segment behaved as functional or pseudogenic. Donor age, sex, ethnicity and CMV serostatus were compiled together with the repertoire data. A later genetic analysis took genome-wide SNP genotypes for about 60% of the roughly 670 donors and used that subset as a discovery cohort. All discovery cohort repertoires had been generated on a single sequencing platform. HLA typing included class I and class II loci at four-digit resolution. Typing coverage varied by locus: about 629-640 donors for A, B, C, DRB1 and DQB1; approximately 500 for DQA1; about 570 for DPA1; approximately 450 for DPB1. Roughly 5 DR-DQ haplotypes were handled as single units for association and clustering, since linkage in the cohort was strong. Across around 400 genotyped donors of the cohort, an average of about 220,000 unique TCR beta nucleotide sequences per donor were sequenced, and around 19% of those sequences were non-productive. Points the paper makes about the study in general: In vitro tests confirmed that a few of the cytomegalovirus-associated TCR beta chains recognize cytomegalovirus antigens. HLA typing was unavailable for some donors at each locus, so association tests used only the typed subset. A total of 150 to 200 TCR beta chains were listed by the study as associated with cytomegalovirus. Across donors, most TCR sequences were observed very rarely, whereas some public TCRs were present in many individuals. A further reported finding was that TCR beta sequences accurately predicted the HLA-A and HLA-B alleles for most subjects in the first cohort. Because the 87-base-pair reads could not distinguish some IMGT-functional V segments, including TRBV6-2 and TRBV6-3, those segments were excluded. A group of highly shared sequence variants was considered likely to be a technical artifact of the sequencing pipeline. Linkage disequilibrium might explain the correlated functional status among segregating V segments, but an unknown experimental factor could not be ruled out. In a later genetic analysis, fewer N-insertions in productive TCRs were reported among donors in an Asian-associated ancestry cluster than the 666-donor mean. The authors suggested that the approach could potentially be extended to other disease states and immunological phenotypes. In an earlier analysis of about 540 of the donors, most TCR beta V segments were observed in productive rearrangements about 87% or about 30% of the time, broadly matching IMGT annotations. A later analysis found that most CMV-associated TCR beta chains appeared HLA-restricted, with HLA associations seemingly driven largely by CMV exposure. According to a later analysis, parvovirus B19, influenza, CMV and Epstein-Barr virus appeared linked to several top co-occurrence clusters. The only immune exposure information available for the cohort was CMV serostatus. In both the original and validation cohorts, the classifier was reported to diagnose cytomegalovirus status with high specificity and sensitivity. Only TCR beta chains were sequenced in this cohort, and the absence of alpha or paired-chain data limited detectable features. Presence/absence analyses assumed roughly uniform sequencing depth across donors, an assumption that may not hold. A later genetic analysis associated a missense DCLRE1C variant with V-gene and J-gene trimming of TCR beta chains, and an independent cohort replicated the association. At a false discovery rate of 0.05, a later analysis linked around 15,000 TCR beta sequences to specific HLA alleles. When HLA alleles, especially DR and DQ, strongly co-occurred, attributing TCR associations to individual alleles was difficult. In a later analysis, the rate of TCR association differed among HLA loci, with DRB1 alleles having the most associated TCRs and HLA-C alleles having the fewest. About 17 rarely observed V segments, including chromosome 9 orphons, were excluded from the earlier analysis of just under 600 of the donors because counts were too low. In a later analysis, HLA-associated TCR beta chains showed more clonal expansion and lower generation probabilities than non-associated chains that were equally common.

This clone has more than one count but fewer than ten. The clone's antigen remains unknown. No much larger clone exists at a distance of one base, and base qualities are not known. Based on the germline V gene, the CDR1 and CDR2 sequences are SGHRS and YFSETQ. Including cysteine and phenylalanine, the CDR3 has 14 amino acids. Only the CDR3 portion is preserved as DNA: 42 bases, with reading frame beginning at the first base. The junction shows trimming of 4 bases on V and 0 bases on J, and the gene matches do not reach 2 bases of it. The cohort consisted of 670 or so healthy bone marrow donors. Cohort members were all nominally healthy when sampled, although unrecorded immune exposures were likely present. The donor tested CMV seropositive, placing the donor among the 290 or so seropositive members of the cohort. A peripheral blood sample was collected from each donor, and TCR beta sequencing was performed on peripheral blood mononuclear cells. Genomic DNA was extracted from the blood cell samples with the Qiagen DNeasy Blood Extraction Kit.

Library preparation employed the immunoSEQ multiplex PCR assay. For the multiplex PCR, a mixture combining 60 forward primers for TCR Vbeta segments and 13 reverse primers for TCR Jbeta segments was used. Amplification of the CDR3 region of rearranged TCR beta genes was performed with a multiplex PCR assay on genomic DNA. Amplified TCR beta libraries were sequenced as 87-base-pair reads on the Illumina HiSeq System. The authors' pipeline ran thus. In a later analysis, roughly 80 million unique TCR beta chains were counted across the 500 to 850 repertoires, and roughly 10 million of these chains were shared by at least two donors. Raw reads were error-corrected and collapsed into unique sequences with a nearest-neighbor algorithm that merged closely related sequences to remove PCR and sequencing errors. Alignment of CDR3 sequences to IMGT reference sequences was used to assign V, D and J gene segments. For a sequence to be retained, a match of at least six nucleotides to both a V gene segment and a J gene segment was required. A rearrangement counted as productive if the CDR3 had no stop codons and remained in frame with V and J, and every other rearrangement counted as non-productive. Following IMGT convention, CDR3 was defined as the stretch from the second conserved V-encoded cysteine to the conserved J-encoded phenylalanine. The earlier analysis of about 570 of the donors excluded any sequence lacking an unambiguous match to a single V gene segment. An earlier analysis of about 590 of the donors classified V segments as functional when productive rearrangements were above 56.7% and as segregating when the standard deviation between donors was above 5%. To diagnose cytomegalovirus status from the catalog of TCR beta chain sequences, a statistical classification framework was built. In a later analysis, V and J genes were assigned by comparing TCR nucleotide sequences against IMGT/GENE-DB human TR gene sequences. A later analysis assigned CDR3 sequences and most-parsimonious VDJ recombination scenarios with the TCRdist pipeline. In a later analysis, each TCR beta chain was defined by its CDR3 amino acid sequence together with its V-gene family, and reads lacking a unique V-gene family were excluded. To address suspected cross-contamination and a sequencing artifact, a later analysis removed 550 to 750 highly shared, low-generation-probability nucleotide sequences. In a later analysis, a clonal expansion index for each public chain was calculated from normalized within-repertoire ranks of inferred template counts. A later analysis computed generation probabilities with a VDJ recombination model fitted to out-of-frame rearrangements, and checked the results against IGoR. In a later analysis, hypergeometric tests were used to score TCR-TCR, TCR-HLA and TCR-CMV co-occurrence, with a repertoire-size bias correction applied to TCR pairs. To estimate false discovery rates, a later analysis permuted the HLA or CMV assignments 20 times. In a later analysis, co-occurring TCRs were grouped with DBSCAN, and TCRdist sequence similarity was added when clustering was performed within HLA-allele-positive subsets. Co-occurrence clustering excluded repertoires with fewer than 30,000 or more than 120,000 public chains, plus five with anomalous nucleotide sharing. The table was pulled from immuneACCESS by TCRdb, which kept in-frame rearrangements only. Such tables lose some clones; where checked, under half of the loss comes from unresolved V genes, and the rest has no known cause. V and J calls and clone size come straight from that table; D and trimming were deduced from the DNA. The sample table shows about 190,000 clones, and approximately 80% are seen once. The ten largest clones take up around an eighth of the sample.

The sequenced sample was PBMCs. This sequence uses TRBV5-1 and TRBJ1-1; the junction holds 8 bases that match TRBD1. The clonotype was recovered from a woman aged 25-40 years in good health and CMV-seropositive. The DNA is TGCGCCAGCAGCGGGGACAGGTTGAACACTGAAGCTTTCTTT. Its translation is CASSGDRLNTEAFF.